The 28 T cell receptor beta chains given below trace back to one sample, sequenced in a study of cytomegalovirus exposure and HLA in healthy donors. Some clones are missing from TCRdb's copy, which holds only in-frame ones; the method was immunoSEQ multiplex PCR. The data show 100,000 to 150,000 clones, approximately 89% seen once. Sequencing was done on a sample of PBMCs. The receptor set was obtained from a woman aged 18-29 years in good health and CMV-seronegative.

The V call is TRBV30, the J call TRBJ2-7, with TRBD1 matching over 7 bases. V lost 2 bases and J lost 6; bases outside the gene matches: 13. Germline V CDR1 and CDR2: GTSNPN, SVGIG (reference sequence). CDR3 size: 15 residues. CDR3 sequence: CAWSTGQATLAEQYF. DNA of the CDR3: TGTGCCTGGAGTACAGGACAGGCGACTCTGGCCGAGCAGTACTTC.

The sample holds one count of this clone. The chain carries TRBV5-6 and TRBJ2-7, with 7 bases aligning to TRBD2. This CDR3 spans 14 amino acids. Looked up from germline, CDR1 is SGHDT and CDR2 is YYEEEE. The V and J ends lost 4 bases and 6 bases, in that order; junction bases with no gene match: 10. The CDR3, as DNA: TGTGCCAGCAGCGCGTTGGGGGGAGGGCTCGAGCAGTACTTC. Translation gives CASSALGGGLEQYF.

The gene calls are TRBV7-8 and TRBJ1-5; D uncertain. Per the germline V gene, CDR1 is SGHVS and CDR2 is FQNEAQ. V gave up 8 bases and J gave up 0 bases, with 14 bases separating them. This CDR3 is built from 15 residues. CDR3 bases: TGTGCCAGCCGCCCAGAGACTTATAGCAATCAGCCCCAGCATTTT. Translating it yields CASRPETYSNQPQHF.

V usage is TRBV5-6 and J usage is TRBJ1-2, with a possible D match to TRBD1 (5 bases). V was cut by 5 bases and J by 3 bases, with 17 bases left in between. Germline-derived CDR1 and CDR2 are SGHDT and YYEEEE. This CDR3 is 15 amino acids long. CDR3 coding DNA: TGTGCCAGCAGTAGGAAGGGCAGGGCGGACTATGGCTACACCTTC. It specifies CASSRKGRADYGYTF.

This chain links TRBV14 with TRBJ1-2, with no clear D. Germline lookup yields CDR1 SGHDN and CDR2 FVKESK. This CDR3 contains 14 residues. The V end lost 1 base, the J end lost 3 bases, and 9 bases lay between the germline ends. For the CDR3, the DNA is TGTGCCAGCAGCCAAGCAAGAGGGTACTATGGCTACACCTTC. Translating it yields CASSQARGYYGYTF.

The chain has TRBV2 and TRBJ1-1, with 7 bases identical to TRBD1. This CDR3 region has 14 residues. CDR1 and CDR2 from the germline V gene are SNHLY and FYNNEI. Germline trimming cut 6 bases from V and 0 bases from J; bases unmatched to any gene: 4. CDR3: CASRTGALNTEAFF. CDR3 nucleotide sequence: TGTGCCAGCAGAACAGGGGCCCTGAACACTGAAGCTTTCTTT.

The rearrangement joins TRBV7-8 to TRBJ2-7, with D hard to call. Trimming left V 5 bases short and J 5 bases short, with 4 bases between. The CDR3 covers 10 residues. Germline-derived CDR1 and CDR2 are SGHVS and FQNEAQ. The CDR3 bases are TGTGCCAGCAGCCCCGACGAGCAGTACTTC. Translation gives CASSPDEQYF.

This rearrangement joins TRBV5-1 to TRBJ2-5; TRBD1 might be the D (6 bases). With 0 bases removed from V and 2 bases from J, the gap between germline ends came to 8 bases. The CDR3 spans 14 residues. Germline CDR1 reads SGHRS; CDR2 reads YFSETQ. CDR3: CASSLVGAQETQYF. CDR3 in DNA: TGCGCCAGCAGCTTGGTGGGGGCTCAAGAGACCCAGTACTTC.

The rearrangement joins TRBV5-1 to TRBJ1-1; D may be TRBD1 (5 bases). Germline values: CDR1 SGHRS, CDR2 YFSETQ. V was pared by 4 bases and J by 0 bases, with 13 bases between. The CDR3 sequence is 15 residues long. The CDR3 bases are TGCGCCAGCAGCCCGGACCAGGGTTTGAACACTGAAGCTTTCTTT. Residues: CASSPDQGLNTEAFF.

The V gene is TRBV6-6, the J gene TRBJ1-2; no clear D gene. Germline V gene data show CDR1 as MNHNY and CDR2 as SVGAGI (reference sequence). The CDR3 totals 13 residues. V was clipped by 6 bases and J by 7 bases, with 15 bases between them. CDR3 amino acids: CASSYIKQFGYTF. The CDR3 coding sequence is TGTGCCAGCAGCTACATTAAACAATTTGGCTACACCTTC.

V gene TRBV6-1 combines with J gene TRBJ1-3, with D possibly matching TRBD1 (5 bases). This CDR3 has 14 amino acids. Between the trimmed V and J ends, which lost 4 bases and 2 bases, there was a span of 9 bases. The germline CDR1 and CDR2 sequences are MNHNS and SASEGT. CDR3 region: CASSASGAGNTIYF. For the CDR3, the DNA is TGTGCCAGCAGTGCATCGGGGGCTGGAAACACCATATATTTT.

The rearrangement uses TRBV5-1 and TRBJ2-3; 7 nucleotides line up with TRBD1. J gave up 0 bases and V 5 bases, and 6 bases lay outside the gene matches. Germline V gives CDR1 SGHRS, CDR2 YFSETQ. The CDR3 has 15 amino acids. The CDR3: CASSIRDSSTDTQYF. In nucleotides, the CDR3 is TGCGCCAGCAGTATCCGGGACAGTAGCACAGATACGCAGTATTTT. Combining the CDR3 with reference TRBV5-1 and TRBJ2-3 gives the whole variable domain KAGVTQTPRYLIKTRGQQVTLSCSPISGHRSVSWYQQTPGQGLQFLFEYFSETQRNKGNFPGRFSGRQFSNSRSEMNVSTLELGDSALYLCASSIRDSSTDTQYFGPGTRLTVL.

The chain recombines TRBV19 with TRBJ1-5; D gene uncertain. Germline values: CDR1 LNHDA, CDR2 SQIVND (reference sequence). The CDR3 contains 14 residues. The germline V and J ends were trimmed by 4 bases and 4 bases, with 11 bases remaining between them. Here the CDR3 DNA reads TGTGCCAGTAGTACCCAAAACCGGAATCAGCCCCAGCATTTT. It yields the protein CASSTQNRNQPQHF.

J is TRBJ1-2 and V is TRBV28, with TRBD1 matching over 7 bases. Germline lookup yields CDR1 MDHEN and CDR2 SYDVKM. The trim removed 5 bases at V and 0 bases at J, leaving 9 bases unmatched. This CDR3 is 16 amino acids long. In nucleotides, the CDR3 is TGTGCCAGCAGTCCCGGGTGGGACAGAGCTAACTATGGCTACACCTTC. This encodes CASSPGWDRANYGYTF.

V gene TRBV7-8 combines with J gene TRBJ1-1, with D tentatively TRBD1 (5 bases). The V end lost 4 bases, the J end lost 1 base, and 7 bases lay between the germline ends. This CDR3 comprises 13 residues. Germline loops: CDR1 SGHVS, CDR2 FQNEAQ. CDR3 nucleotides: TGTGCCAGCAGCTGGGGGGAGAACACTGAAGCTTTCTTT. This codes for CASSWGENTEAFF.

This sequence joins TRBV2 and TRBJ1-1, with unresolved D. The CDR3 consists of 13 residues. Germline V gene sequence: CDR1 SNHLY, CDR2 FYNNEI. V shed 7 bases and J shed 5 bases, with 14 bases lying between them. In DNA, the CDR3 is TGTGCCAGCATCTACATGGGCAGGACTGAAGCTTTCTTT. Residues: CASIYMGRTEAFF.

CDR3 bases: TGTGCCAGCAGCCCACGGACAGGGAATTTTTTAGTCGAAAAACTGTTTTTT. Its translation is CASSPRTGNFLVEKLFF. The chain links TRBV5-6 to TRBJ1-4; the match to TRBD1 covers 8 bases. Trimming removed 4 bases from V and 8 bases from J; junction bases left unmatched: 16. CDR1 is SGHDT, CDR2 YYEEEE, per germline. There are 17 residues in the CDR3.

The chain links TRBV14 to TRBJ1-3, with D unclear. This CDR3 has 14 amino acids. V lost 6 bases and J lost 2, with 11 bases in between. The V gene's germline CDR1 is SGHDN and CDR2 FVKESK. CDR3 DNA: TGTGCCAGCAGGATGCATGGCACTGGAAACACCATATATTTT. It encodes CASRMHGTGNTIYF. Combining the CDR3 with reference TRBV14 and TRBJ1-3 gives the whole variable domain EAGVTQFPSHSVIEKGQTVTLRCDPISGHDNLYWYRRVMGKEIKFLLHFVKESKQDESGMPNNRFLAERTGGTYSTLKVQPAELEDSGVYFCASRMHGTGNTIYFGEGSWLTVV.

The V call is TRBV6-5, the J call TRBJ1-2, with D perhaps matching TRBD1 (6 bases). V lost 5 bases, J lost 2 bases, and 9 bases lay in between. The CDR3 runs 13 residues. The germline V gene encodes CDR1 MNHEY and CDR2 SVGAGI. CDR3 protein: CASSQTGNYGYTF. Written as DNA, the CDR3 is TGTGCCAGCAGTCAGACAGGAAACTATGGCTACACCTTC.

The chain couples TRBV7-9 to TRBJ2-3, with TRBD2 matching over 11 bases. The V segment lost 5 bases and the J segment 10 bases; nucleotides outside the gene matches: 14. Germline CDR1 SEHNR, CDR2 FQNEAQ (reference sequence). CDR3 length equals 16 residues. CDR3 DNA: TGTGCCAGCAGCATTCTAGCGGGGGGTCTTCCGGATGCGCAGTATTTT. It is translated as CASSILAGGLPDAQYF.

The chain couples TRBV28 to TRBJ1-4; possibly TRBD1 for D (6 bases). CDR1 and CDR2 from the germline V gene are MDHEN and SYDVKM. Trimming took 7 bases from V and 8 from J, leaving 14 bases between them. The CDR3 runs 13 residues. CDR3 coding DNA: TGTGCCAGCACAAGGGGAACAGGGGAAAAACTGTTTTTT. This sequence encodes CASTRGTGEKLFF.

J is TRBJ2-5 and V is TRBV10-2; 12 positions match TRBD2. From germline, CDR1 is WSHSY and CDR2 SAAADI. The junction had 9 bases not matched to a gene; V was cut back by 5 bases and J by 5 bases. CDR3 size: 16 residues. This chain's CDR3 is CASSSSSGGARETQYF. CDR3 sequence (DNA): TGCGCCAGCAGTTCATCTAGCGGGGGGGCCCGGGAGACCCAGTACTTC.

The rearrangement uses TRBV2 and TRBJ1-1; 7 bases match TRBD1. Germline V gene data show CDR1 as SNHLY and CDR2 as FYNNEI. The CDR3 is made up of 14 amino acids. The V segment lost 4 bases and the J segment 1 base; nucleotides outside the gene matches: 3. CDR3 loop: CASSVWDRNTEAFF. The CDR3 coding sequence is TGTGCCAGCAGTGTTTGGGACAGGAACACTGAAGCTTTCTTT.

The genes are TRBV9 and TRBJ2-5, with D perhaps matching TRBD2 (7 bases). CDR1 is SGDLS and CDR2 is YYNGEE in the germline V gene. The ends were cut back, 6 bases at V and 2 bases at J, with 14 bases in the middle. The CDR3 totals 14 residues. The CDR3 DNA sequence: TGTGCCAGCACACCCGGGGGGCGACAAGAGACCCAGTACTTC. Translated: CASTPGGRQETQYF.

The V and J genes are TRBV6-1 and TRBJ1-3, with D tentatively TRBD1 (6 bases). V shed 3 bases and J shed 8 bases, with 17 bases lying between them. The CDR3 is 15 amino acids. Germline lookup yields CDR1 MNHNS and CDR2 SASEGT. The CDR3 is CASSDATGTIYTIYF. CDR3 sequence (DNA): TGTGCCAGCAGTGACGCTACCGGGACAATTTACACCATATATTTT.

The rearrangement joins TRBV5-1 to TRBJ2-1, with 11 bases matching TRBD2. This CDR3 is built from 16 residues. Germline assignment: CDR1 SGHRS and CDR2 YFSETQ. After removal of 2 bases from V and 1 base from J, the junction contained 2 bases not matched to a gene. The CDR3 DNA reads TGCGCCAGCAGCTTTCCTAGCGGGGGGTCCTACAATGAGCAGTTCTTC. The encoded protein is CASSFPSGGSYNEQFF.

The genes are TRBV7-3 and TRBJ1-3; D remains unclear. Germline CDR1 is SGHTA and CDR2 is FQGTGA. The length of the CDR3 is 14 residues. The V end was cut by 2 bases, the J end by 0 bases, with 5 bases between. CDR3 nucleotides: TGTGCCAGCAGCTTAGCCGGCTCTGGAAACACCATATATTTT. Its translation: CASSLAGSGNTIYF.

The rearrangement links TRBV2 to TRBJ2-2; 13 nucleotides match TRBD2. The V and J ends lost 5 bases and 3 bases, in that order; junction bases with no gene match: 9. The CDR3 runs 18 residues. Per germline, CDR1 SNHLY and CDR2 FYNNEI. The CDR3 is CASSLLAGGRKDTGELFF. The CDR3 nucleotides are TGTGCCAGCAGTCTACTAGCGGGGGGGCGTAAAGACACCGGGGAGCTGTTTTTT.